This T cell receptor (beta chain) was recorded in a study of cytomegalovirus exposure and HLA in healthy donors. Broader study findings: In an earlier analysis, about 87% or about 30%: the productive usage of most TCR beta V segments. Rates of TCR association differed by HLA locus in a later analysis, with DRB1 highest and HLA-C lowest. Sequencing had likely introduced a cluster of highly shared sequence variants as an artifact.

Of note for this clone: What it binds is unknown.

The primer mix had 60 Vbeta and 13 Jbeta primers. Assay used: immunoSEQ multiplex PCR; TCRdb lists only in-frame clones, some missing. The table records fewer than 250,000 clones, 81% of them present only once. There are 14 residues in the CDR3. Germline V gene sequence: CDR1 MNHEY, CDR2 SMNVEV (reference sequence). The germline V and J ends were trimmed by 6 bases and 0 bases, with 11 bases remaining between them. Sequences were obtained from PBMCs. The chain employs TRBV27 and TRBJ1-1; D is possibly TRBD1 (6 bases). This TCR came from a young man in good health and CMV-seronegative. CDR3 nucleotide sequence: TGTGCCAGCAGCCGGGGACAAATGAACACTGAAGCTTTCTTT. Its translation is CASSRGQMNTEAFF.